These T cell receptor beta chains were read from a single sample in a study of regulatory T cells in long-lasting Graves disease. TCRdb used MiXCR to reprocess the multiplex PCR reads, holding one entry per CDR3 protein. The sample contains 680,000 or so distinct CDR3 sequences, 16% of which appear only once. Separately, the same data were catalogued under a study of T cells in Graves' hyperthyroidism and ophthalmopathy.

The sample consisted of peripheral blood mononuclear cells (PBMCs), taken at new diagnosis, from a patient treated with antithyroid drugs. Receptors were obtained from a woman aged 30 to 39 with Graves disease. CDR3s include the opening cysteine and the closing phenylalanine or tryptophan. A D gene is named only where the DNA matches it firmly. Clone size is stated in some rows and not others, as once, few, many or a class when expanded.

TRBJ1-2 | many | TRBV29-1 | 12 | - | TGCAGCGGCAGGACTCGTAGCTATGGCTACACCTTC | CSGRTRSYGYTF
TRBJ2-5 | many | TRBV7-3 | 13 | TRBD1 | TGTGCCTCCCAGGGGGCGAACCAAGAGACCCAGTACTTC | CASQGANQETQYF
TRBJ1-6 | few | TRBV2 | 15 | - | TGTGCCAGCGTTGTGGATGGAACCTATAATTCACCCCTCCACTTT | CASVVDGTYNSPLHF
TRBJ2-3 | few | TRBV3-1 | 16 | - | TGTGCCAGCAGCCAGGTCAGAGCCAAAAGCACAGATACGCAGTATTTT | CASSQVRAKSTDTQYF
TRBJ2-1 | - | TRBV6-1 | 15 | - | TGTGCCAGTGGGAAGGGGGCGGGAGAGGGAAATGAGCAGTTCTTC | CASGKGAGEGNEQFF
TRBJ1-1 | many | TRBV2 | 14 | - | TGTGCCAGCAGTGGTCTGTCAGGCGACACTGAAGCTTTCTTT | CASSGLSGDTEAFF
TRBJ2-3 | many | TRBV2 | 18 | TRBD2 | TGTGCCAGCAGTCGAGGAACGGGAGGGCCGGGTAGCACAGATACGCAGTATTTT | CASSRGTGGPGSTDTQYF
TRBJ2-3 | many | TRBV29-1 | 15 | TRBD2 | TGCAGCGTCTGGACTAGCGGTCTTGGCACAGATACGCAGTATTTT | CSVWTSGLGTDTQYF
TRBJ1-2 | many | TRBV28 | 16 | TRBD1 | TGTGCCAGCGGGACAGGGGGCGCCTCCGTACTGGATGGCTACACCTTC | CASGTGGASVLDGYTF
TRBJ1-1 | many | TRBV12-3/TRBV12-4 | 13 | - | TGTGCCAGCAAGGGACCGGGGGCCACTGAAGCTTTCTTT | CASKGPGATEAFF
TRBJ2-2 | - | TRBV4-1 | 16 | - | TGCGCCAGCAGCCCGATACATAAAAGTGACACCGGGGAGCTGTTTTTT | CASSPIHKSDTGELFF
TRBJ1-1 | few | TRBV30 | 14 | - | TGTGCCTGGAGTGAGCAGGGGCGGAACACTGAAGCTTTCTTT | CAWSEQGRNTEAFF
TRBJ1-5 | few | TRBV19 | 14 | TRBD1 | TGTGCCAGTAGCAGCACAGGGGGCGTTCAGCCCCAGCATTTT | CASSSTGGVQPQHF
TRBJ2-1 | few | TRBV6-5 | 18 | - | TGTGCCAGCAGTTTCGTGTCTCGGGCCCTAGCGAGGAACAATGAGCAGTTCTTC | CASSFVSRALARNNEQFF
TRBJ2-7 | many | TRBV3-1 | 12 | - | TGTGCCAGCAGCCAAGTGGTGGACGAGCAGTACTTC | CASSQVVDEQYF
TRBJ2-1 | - | TRBV7-3 | 14 | - | TGTGCCAGCAGCTTAACTCAAAGTCACGATGAGCAGTTCTTC | CASSLTQSHDEQFF